This T cell receptor (beta chain) is drawn from a study of CD8 T cells in Susac syndrome. FACS enriched CD8+ TEMRA cells, while bulk CD8+ and CD4+ were negatively isolated. The CDR3 consists of 13 residues. Trimming shortened V by 4 bases and J by 3 bases, and 7 bases separated the two germline ends. In germline, CDR1 is MGHRA, CDR2 YSYEKL. RNA totalling about 0.5 to 1 ug underwent reverse transcription with random hexamers. Amplification of the TCR beta CDR3 was carried out by immunoSEQ multiplex PCR, which spanned a total of 54 Vbeta and 13 Jbeta segments. TCRdb independently ran MiXCR on the immunoSEQ multiplex PCR reads; one entry per CDR3 protein. This repertoire shows 400,000 to 550,000 distinct CDR3 sequences, 75% to 90% found once; its top ten account for roughly 0.11%.

Sequenced input: CD8+ T cells from PBMCs. The TCR comes from a human donor with multiple sclerosis. The gene calls are TRBV4-1 and TRBJ2-1; D possibly corresponds to TRBD1 (5 bases). The chain's CDR3 is CASSPRDYNEQFF. The CDR3 nucleotides are TGCGCCAGCAGCCCCAGGGACTACAATGAGCAGTTCTTC.